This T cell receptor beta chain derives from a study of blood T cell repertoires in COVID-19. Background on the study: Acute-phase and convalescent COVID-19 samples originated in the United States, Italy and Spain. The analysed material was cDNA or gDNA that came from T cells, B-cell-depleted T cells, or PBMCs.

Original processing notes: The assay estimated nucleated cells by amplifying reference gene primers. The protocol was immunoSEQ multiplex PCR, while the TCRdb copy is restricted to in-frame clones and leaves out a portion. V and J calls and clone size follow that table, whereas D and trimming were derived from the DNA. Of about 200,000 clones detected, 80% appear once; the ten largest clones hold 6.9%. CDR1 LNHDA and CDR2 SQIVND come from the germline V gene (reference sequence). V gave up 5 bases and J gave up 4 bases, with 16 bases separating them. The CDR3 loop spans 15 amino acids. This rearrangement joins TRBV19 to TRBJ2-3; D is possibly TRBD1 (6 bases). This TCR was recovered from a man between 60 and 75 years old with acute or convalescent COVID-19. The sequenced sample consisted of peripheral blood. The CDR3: CASSVQGLGADTQYF. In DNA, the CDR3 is TGTGCCAGTAGTGTACAGGGATTGGGCGCAGATACGCAGTATTTT.